This TCR beta chain was sequenced during a study of T cell changes during pregnancy in multiple sclerosis. TCRdb's table, derived via immunoSEQ multiplex PCR, lists solely in-frame clones and lacks some. Counted here are 120,000 or so clones, roughly 92% occurring once; the ten biggest clones make up 6.2%. Germline lookup yields CDR1 SGHTA and CDR2 FQGTGA. Trimming removed 5 bases at V and 2 bases at J, with 22 bases between. The CDR3 loop spans 17 amino acids. The origin of this receptor is a female donor with multiple sclerosis, enrolled in a pregnancy study. The genes are TRBV7-3 and TRBJ2-7; perhaps TRBD2 as D (5 bases). The material was peripheral blood, obtained before pregnancy. CDR3: CASSRDGVEGIAYEQYF. CDR3 nucleotides: TGTGCCAGCAGCAGAGACGGGGTAGAGGGTATCGCCTACGAGCAGTACTTC.